The 13 T cell receptor beta chains presented below share a single source sample, sequenced in a study of Graves' ophthalmopathy and Graves' hyperthyroidism (dated by TCRdb to between 2017 and 2018). TCRdb lists the instrument as Illumina HiSeq 2000. TCR beta CDR3 regions were amplified from RNA transcripts for repertoire sequencing. The first round of RT-PCR was done with HTBI primers and the Qiagen OneStep RT-PCR kit, and was followed by a second round of multiplex PCR, then size selection and purification. Through fastp at Q25 and MiXCR, TCRdb rebuilt clones from the public reads, retaining in-frame beta chains. Under each unique CDR3 protein, matching rows form one entry showing the most common genes and DNA. This sample gives 1 million to 1.3 million distinct CDR3 sequences in total; less than 45% of them show up just once. Over 8.5% of the sample belongs to the ten largest clones. Material: peripheral blood or thyroid tissue (not recorded which). The receptors stem from an adult man with Graves' hyperthyroidism.

This clonotype showed up many times. CDR3 DNA: TGCAGTGCTAGTTGGGACAGGGAAGAGACCCAGTACTTC. Encoded protein: CSASWDREETQYF. The chain has TRBV20-1 and TRBJ2-5, with 9 bases matching TRBD1. The ends lost 3 bases at V and 3 bases at J; junction bases unmatched: 2. The CDR3 contains 13 residues. Germline CDR1 and CDR2: DFQATT and SNEGSKA (reference sequence).

This clonotype was seen repeatedly, ten times or more. V is TRBV20-1 and J is TRBJ2-2, with 9 bases fitting TRBD2. CDR3 length equals 15 residues. The V gene's germline CDR1 is DFQATT and CDR2 SNEGSKA (reference sequence). V trimming: 5 bases; J trimming: 2 bases; junction bases outside the gene matches: 6. The CDR3 sequence is CSAATSGPNTGELFF. The CDR3 DNA is TGCAGTGCTGCTACTAGCGGGCCTAACACCGGGGAGCTGTTTTTT.

The rearrangement joins TRBV20-1 to TRBJ1-5; D uncertain. CDR3 length: 13 amino acids. Germline V gives CDR1 DFQATT, CDR2 SNEGSKA (reference sequence). Trimming removed 6 bases at V and 7 bases at J, with 16 bases between. The DNA of the CDR3 is TGCAGTGCCTTCGGGCAGATGGGGCAGCCCCAGCATTTT. Protein: CSAFGQMGQPQHF.

The rearrangement uses TRBV7-6 and TRBJ1-3, with a tentative D call TRBD1 (5 bases). CDR1 is SGHVS and CDR2 is FNYEAQ in the germline V gene. CDR3 size: 14 residues. V lost 7 bases, J lost 2 bases, and 12 bases lay in between. The CDR3: CASTLGGTGNTIYF. The CDR3 DNA reads as TGTGCCAGCACCCTGGGGGGGACTGGAAACACCATATATTTT.

V gene TRBV7-6 combines with J gene TRBJ2-5; no clear D. The DNA end favors TRBJ2-1, so the J call may be wrong. CDR1 and CDR2 from the germline V gene are SGHVS and FNYEAQ. This CDR3 has 13 amino acids. Written as DNA, the CDR3 is TGTGCCAGCAGCTTAGTCGGTCAGAGTGAGCAGTTCTTC. Translation gives CASSLVGQSEQFF.

This clonotype was recorded many times. The rearrangement links TRBV9 to TRBJ1-2; the D gene is possibly TRBD1 (5 bases). V was clipped by 2 bases and J by 2 bases, with 7 bases between them. Germline CDR1 reads SGDLS; CDR2 reads YYNGEE. The CDR3 length is 13 residues. CDR3 sequence: CASSVTDNYGYTF. CDR3 DNA: TGTGCCAGCAGCGTGACAGACAACTATGGCTACACCTTC.

This chain links TRBV12-3 or TRBV12-4 with TRBJ2-5; 8 bases map to TRBD2. Germline trimming cut 3 bases from V and 1 base from J; bases unmatched to any gene: 4. The CDR3 is made up of 15 amino acids. CDR3 sequence (DNA): TGTGCCAGCAGTTTTCATCGGGGGGGCCAAGAGACCCAGTACTTC. Translation: CASSFHRGGQETQYF.

This clonotype was counted a single time. CDR3 sequence reads: CATSAGQQNYGYTF. Here the CDR3 DNA reads TGTGCCACCAGCGCGGGACAGCAGAACTATGGCTACACCTTC. V gene TRBV15 combines with J gene TRBJ1-2; 7 bases fit TRBD1. The length of the CDR3 is 14 residues. Per germline, CDR1 LNHNV and CDR2 YYDKDF (reference sequence). After removal of 5 bases from V and 2 bases from J, the junction contained 5 bases not matched to a gene.

At least ten counts were recorded for this clonotype. The rearrangement uses TRBV7-2 and TRBJ2-5; 8 bases are a match to TRBD1. V gave up 4 bases and J gave up 2 bases; unmatched junction bases: 6. CDR3 length equals 15 residues. Germline CDR1 reads SGHTA; CDR2 reads FQGNSA. CDR3 sequence: CASSSRQGRQETQYF. The CDR3 DNA reads as TGTGCCAGCAGCTCCCGACAGGGGCGGCAAGAGACCCAGTACTTC.

The chain couples TRBV19 to TRBJ1-3, with D unclear. Germline-derived CDR1 and CDR2 are LNHDA and SQIVND (reference sequence). This CDR3 has 14 amino acids. V shed 7 bases and J shed 2 bases, with 12 bases lying between them. CDR3 region: CASMASQAGNTIYF. In nucleotides, the CDR3 is TGTGCCAGTATGGCTTCCCAGGCTGGAAACACCATATATTTT.

This sequence joins TRBV5-1 and TRBJ2-6, with TRBD2 matching over 8 bases. The CDR3 extends over 17 amino acids. With 6 bases clipped from V and 2 bases from J, the junction kept 10 bases outside the gene matches. The germline gives CDR1 SGHRS, CDR2 YFSETQ. The DNA for the CDR3 is TGCGCCAGCACGCCTTCCACGGGACTAGCTGGGGCCAACGTCCTGACTTTC. Encoded protein: CASTPSTGLAGANVLTF.

The chain employs TRBV15 and TRBJ2-1, with 7 nucleotides matching TRBD1. CDR3 length: 14 residues. J lost 4 bases, V lost 3 bases, and 3 bases had no gene match. Germline V lookup: CDR1 LNHNV, CDR2 YYDKDF (reference sequence). CDR3 region: CATSRGTDYNEQFF. CDR3 bases: TGTGCCACCAGCAGGGGGACAGATTACAATGAGCAGTTCTTC.

There are a few counts of this clonotype. The chain is built from TRBV2 and TRBJ1-1; D gene uncertain. This CDR3 contains 13 residues. Germline V CDR1 and CDR2: SNHLY, FYNNEI. Trimming left V 8 bases short and J 3 bases short, with 13 bases between. The CDR3 coding sequence is TGTGCCAGCGGAACTAGGACGGACACTGAAGCTTTCTTT. Its protein is CASGTRTDTEAFF.